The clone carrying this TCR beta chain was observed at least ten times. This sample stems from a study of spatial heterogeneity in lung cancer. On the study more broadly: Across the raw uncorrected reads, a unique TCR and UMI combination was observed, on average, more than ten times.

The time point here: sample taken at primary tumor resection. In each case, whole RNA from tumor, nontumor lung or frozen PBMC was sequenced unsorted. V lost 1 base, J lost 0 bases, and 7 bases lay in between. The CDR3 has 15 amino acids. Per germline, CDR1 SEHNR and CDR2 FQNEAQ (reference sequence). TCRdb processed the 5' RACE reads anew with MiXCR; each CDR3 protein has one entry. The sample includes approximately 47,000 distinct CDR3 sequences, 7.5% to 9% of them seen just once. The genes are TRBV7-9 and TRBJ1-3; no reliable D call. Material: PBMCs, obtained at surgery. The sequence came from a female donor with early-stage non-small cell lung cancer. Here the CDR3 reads CASSLDGSSGNTIYF. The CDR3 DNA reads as TGTGCCAGCAGCTTAGATGGCAGCTCTGGAAACACCATATATTTT.